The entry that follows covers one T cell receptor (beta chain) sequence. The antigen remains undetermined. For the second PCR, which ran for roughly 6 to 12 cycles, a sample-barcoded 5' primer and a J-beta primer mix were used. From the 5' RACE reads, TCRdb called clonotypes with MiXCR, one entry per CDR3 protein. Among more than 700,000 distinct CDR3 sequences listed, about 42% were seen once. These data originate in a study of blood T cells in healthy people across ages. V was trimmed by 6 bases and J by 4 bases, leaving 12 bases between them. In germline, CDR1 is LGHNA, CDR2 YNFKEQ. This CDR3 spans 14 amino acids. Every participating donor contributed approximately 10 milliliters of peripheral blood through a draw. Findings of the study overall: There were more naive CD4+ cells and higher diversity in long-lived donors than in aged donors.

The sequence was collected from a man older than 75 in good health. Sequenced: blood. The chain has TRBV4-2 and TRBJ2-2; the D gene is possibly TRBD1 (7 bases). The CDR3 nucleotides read TGTGCCAGCAGGAGCAGGGGGGTCACCGGGGAGCTGTTTTTT. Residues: CASRSRGVTGELFF.